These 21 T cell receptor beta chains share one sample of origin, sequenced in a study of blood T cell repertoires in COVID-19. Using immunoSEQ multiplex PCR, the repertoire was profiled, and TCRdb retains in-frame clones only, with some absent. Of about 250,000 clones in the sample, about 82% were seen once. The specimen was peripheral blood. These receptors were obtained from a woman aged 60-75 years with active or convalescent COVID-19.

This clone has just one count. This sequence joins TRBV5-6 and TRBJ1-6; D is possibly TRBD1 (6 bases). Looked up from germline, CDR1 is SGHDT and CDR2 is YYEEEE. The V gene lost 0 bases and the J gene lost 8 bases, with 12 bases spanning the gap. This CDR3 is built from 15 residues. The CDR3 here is CASSLGRGKYSPLHF. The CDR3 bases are TGTGCCAGCAGCTTGGGCAGGGGAAAGTATTCACCCCTCCACTTT.

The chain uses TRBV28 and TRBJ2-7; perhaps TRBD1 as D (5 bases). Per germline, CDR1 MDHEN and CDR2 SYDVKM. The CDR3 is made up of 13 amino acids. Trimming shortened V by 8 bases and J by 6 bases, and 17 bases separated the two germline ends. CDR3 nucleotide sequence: TGTGCCAGCTCGCGATCAGGGTCGGTCGAGCAGTACGTC. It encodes CASSRSGSVEQYV.

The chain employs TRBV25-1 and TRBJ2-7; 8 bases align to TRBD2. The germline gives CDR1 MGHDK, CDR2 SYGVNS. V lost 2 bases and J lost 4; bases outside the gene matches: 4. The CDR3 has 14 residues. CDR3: CASSELAGPYEQYF. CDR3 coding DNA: TGTGCCAGCAGTGAACTAGCGGGTCCGTACGAGCAGTACTTC.

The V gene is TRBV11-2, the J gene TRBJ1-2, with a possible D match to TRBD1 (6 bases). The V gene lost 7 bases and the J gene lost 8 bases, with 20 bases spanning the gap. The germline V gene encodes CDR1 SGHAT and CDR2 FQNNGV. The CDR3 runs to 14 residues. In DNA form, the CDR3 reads TGTGCCAGCACCTCGGGACACGCCGTGAGAGGCTACACCTTC. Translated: CASTSGHAVRGYTF.

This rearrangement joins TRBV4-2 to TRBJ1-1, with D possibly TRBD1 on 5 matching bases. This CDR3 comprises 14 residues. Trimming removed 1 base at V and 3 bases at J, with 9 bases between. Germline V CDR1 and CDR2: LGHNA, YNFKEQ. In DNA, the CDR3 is TGTGCCAGCAGCCAAGGCGGGACCCACACTGAAGCTTTCTTT. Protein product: CASSQGGTHTEAFF.

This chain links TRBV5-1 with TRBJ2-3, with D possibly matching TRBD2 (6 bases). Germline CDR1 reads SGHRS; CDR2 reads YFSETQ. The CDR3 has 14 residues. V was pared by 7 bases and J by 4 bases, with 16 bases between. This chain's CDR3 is CASRRDSGADTQYF. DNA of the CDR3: TGCGCCAGCCGACGGGACTCGGGGGCAGATACGCAGTATTTT.

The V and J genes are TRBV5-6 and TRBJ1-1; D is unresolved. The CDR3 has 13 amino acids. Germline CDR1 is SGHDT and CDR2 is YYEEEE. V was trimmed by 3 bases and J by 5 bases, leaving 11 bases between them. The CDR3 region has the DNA TGTGCCAGCAGCTCCCCGGGTGTGACTGAAGCTTTCTTT. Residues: CASSSPGVTEAFF.

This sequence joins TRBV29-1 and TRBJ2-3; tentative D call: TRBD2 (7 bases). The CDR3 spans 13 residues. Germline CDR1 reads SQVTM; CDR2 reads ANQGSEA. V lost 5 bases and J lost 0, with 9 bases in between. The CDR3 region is CSVRGASTDTQYF. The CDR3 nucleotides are TGCAGCGTTCGGGGGGCAAGCACAGATACGCAGTATTTT.

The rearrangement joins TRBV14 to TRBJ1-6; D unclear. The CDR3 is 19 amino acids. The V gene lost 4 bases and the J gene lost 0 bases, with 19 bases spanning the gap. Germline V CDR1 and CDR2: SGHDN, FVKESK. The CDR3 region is CASSPIRVHRSSYNSPLHF. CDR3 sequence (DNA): TGTGCCAGCAGCCCCATTCGGGTCCACCGTAGCTCCTATAATTCACCCCTCCACTTT.

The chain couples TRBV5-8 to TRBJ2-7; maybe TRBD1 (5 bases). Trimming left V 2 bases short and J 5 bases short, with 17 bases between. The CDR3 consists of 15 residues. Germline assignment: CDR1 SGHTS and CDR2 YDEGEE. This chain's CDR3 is CASSFLGKGWNEQYF. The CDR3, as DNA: TGTGCCAGCAGCTTCCTAGGGAAGGGGTGGAACGAGCAGTACTTC.

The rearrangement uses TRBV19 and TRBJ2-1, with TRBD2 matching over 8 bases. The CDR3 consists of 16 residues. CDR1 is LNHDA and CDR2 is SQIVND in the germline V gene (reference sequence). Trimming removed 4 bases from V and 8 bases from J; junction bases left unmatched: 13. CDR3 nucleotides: TGTGCCAGTAGTAGCCTAGGGCGGGAGGTGTGGGATGAGCAGTTCTTC. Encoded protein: CASSSLGREVWDEQFF. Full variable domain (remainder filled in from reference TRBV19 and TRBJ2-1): DGGITQSPKYLFRKEGQNVTLSCEQNLNHDAMYWYRQDPGQGLRLIYYSQIVNDFQKGDIAEGYSVSREKKESFPLTVTSAQKNPTAFYLCASSSLGREVWDEQFFGPGTRLTVL.

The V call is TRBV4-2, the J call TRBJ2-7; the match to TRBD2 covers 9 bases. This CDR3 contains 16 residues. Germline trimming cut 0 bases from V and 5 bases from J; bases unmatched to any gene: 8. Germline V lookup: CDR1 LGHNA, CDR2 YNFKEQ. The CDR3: CASSQEYSGSINEQYF. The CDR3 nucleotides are TGTGCCAGCAGCCAAGAATATAGCGGGAGTATAAACGAGCAGTACTTC.

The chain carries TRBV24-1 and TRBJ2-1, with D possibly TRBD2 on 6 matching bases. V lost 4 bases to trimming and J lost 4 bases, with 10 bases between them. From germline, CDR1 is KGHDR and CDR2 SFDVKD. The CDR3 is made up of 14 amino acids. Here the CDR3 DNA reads TGTGCCACCAGTGACCCGACTAGATACAATGAGCAGTTCTTC. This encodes CATSDPTRYNEQFF.

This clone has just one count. The CDR3 protein is CASSPSGQGGEKLFF. CDR3 DNA sequence: TGTGCCAGCAGCCCCTCGGGACAGGGAGGTGAAAAACTGTTTTTT. This chain uses TRBV7-3 with TRBJ1-4; 9 bases fit TRBD1. This CDR3 region has 15 residues. CDR1 and CDR2 from the germline V gene are SGHTA and FQGTGA. V was pared by 5 bases and J by 7 bases, with 8 bases of the junction left unmatched.

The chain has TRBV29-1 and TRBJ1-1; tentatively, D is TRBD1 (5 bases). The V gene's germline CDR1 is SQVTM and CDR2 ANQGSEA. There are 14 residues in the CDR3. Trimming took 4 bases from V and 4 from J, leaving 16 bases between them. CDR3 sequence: CSVVPLRDRTEAFF. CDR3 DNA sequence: TGCAGCGTTGTACCCCTCAGGGATCGCACTGAAGCTTTCTTT.

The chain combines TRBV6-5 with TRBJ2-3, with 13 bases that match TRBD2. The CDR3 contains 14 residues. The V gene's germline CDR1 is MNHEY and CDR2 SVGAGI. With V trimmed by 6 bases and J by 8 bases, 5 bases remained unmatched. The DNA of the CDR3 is TGTGCCAGCAGGACCGGACTAGCGGGAGTTACGCAGTATTTT. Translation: CASRTGLAGVTQYF.

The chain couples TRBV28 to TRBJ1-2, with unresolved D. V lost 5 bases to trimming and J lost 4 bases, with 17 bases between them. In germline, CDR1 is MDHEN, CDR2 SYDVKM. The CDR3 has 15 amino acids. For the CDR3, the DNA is TGTGCCAGCAGTCCCTCCCCCCGAGGGCTCTATGGCTACACCTTC. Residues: CASSPSPRGLYGYTF.

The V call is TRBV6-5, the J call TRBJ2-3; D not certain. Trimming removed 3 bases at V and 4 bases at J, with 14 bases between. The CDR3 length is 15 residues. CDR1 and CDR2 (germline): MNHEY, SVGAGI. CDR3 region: CASSYDGGLADTQYF. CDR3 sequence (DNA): TGTGCCAGCAGTTATGACGGCGGATTGGCAGATACGCAGTATTTT.

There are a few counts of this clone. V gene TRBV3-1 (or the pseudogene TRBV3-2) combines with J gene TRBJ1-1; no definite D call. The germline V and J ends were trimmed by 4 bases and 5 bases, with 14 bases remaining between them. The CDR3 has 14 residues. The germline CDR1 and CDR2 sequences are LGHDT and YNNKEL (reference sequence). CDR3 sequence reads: CASSPWRDWTEAFF. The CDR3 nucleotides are TGTGCCAGCAGCCCCTGGAGGGATTGGACTGAAGCTTTCTTT.

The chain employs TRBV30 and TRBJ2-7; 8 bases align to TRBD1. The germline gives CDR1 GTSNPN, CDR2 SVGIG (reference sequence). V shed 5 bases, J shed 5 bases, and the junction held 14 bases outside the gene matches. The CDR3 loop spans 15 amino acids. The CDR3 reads CAWLGTGGGGNEQYF. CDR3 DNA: TGTGCCTGGCTAGGGACAGGTGGAGGAGGAAACGAGCAGTACTTC.

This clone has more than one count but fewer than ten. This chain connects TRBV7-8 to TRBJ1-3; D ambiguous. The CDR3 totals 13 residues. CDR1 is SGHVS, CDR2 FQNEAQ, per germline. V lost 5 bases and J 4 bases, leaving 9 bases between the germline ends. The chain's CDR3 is CASSPIRGNTIYF. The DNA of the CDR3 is TGTGCCAGCAGCCCTATTCGAGGAAACACCATATATTTT.